The TCR beta chain under discussion was sequenced for a study of blood T cells in healthy people across ages. Study summary: When template switching was applied, about one barcoded beta molecule was captured per two T cells.

For the second PCR, which ran for about 7 to 11 cycles, a sample-barcoded 5' primer and a J-beta primer mix were used. MiXCR, run by TCRdb on the 5' RACE reads, gives a single entry per CDR3 protein. The sample lists about 1.6 million distinct CDR3 sequences, almost 35% occurring once. As for this clonotype: Antigen specificity is unknown.

Study-wide findings and caveats: Calculation of diversity from one million T cells yielded estimates considered to be underestimates. Both naive CD4+ cell counts and diversity were greater in long-lived donors than in aged donors.

Isolating PBMCs gave at least 6 million of these cells per sample. The CDR3 loop spans 15 amino acids. The germline V gene has CDR1 SGHRS and CDR2 YFSETQ. V was trimmed by 2 bases and J by 9 bases, leaving 18 bases between them. Sequencing was carried out using blood. This clonotype was sampled from a woman in her 30s in good health. The rearrangement joins TRBV5-1 to TRBJ2-1, with D tentatively TRBD1 (5 bases). The CDR3 reads CASSFGPTGYPEQFF. The DNA for the CDR3 is TGCGCCAGCAGCTTCGGTCCTACAGGTTACCCTGAGCAGTTCTTC.